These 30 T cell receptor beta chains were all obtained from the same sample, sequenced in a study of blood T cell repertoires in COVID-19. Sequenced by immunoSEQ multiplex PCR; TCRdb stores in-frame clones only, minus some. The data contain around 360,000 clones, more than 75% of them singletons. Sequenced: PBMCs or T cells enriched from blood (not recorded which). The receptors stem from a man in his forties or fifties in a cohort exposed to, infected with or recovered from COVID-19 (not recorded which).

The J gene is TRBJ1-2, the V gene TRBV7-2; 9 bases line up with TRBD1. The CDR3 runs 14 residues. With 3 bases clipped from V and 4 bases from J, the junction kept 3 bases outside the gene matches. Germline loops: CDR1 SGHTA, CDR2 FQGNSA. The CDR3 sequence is CASSFGTGIYGYTF. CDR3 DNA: TGTGCCAGCAGCTTCGGGACAGGGATCTATGGCTACACCTTC. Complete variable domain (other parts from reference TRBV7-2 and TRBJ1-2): GAGVSQSPSNKVTEKGKDVELRCDPISGHTALYWYRQSLGQGLEFLIYFQGNSAPDKSGLPSDRFSAERTGGSVSTLTIQRTQQEDSAVYLCASSFGTGIYGYTFGSGTRLTVV.

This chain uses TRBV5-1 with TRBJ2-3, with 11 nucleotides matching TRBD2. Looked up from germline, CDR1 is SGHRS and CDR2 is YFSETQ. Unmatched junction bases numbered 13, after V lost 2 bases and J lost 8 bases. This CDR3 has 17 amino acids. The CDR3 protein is CASSFFLGTSGPGTQYF. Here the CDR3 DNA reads TGCGCCAGCAGCTTTTTTCTTGGGACTAGCGGCCCCGGTACGCAGTATTTT.

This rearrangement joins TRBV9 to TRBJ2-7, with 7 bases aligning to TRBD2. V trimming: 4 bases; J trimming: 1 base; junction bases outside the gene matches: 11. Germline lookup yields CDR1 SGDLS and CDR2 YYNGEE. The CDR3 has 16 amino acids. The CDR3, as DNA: TGTGCCAGCAGCCCGTGGGTAGCGGGCCGATCCTACGAGCAGTACTTC. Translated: CASSPWVAGRSYEQYF.

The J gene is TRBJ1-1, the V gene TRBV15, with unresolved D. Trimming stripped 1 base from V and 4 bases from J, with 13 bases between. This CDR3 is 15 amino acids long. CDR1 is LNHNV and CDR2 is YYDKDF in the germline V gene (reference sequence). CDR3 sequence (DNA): TGTGCCACCAGCAGAGGGGGAGATCCGCCCACTGAAGCTTTCTTT. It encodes CATSRGGDPPTEAFF.

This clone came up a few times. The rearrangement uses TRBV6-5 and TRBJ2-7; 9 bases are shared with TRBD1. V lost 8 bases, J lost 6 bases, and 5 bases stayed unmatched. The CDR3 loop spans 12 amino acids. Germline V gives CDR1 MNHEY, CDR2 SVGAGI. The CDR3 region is CASGDRVAEQYF. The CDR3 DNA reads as TGTGCCAGCGGGGACAGGGTGGCCGAGCAGTACTTC.

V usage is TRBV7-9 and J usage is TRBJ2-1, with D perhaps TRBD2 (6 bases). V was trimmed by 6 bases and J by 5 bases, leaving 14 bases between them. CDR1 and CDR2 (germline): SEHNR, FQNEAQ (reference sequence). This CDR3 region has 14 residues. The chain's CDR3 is CASRQASVNNEQFF. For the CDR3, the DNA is TGTGCCAGCAGACAGGCTAGCGTAAACAATGAGCAGTTCTTC.

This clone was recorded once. CDR3 amino acids: CASSSTGTYNEQFF. CDR3 DNA sequence: TGTGCCAGCAGCTCCACCGGTACCTACAATGAGCAGTTCTTC. The chain recombines TRBV5-6 with TRBJ2-1; D is ambiguous. The V and J ends lost 3 bases and 2 bases respectively, with 9 bases between them. The germline CDR1 and CDR2 sequences are SGHDT and YYEEEE. The CDR3 contains 14 residues.

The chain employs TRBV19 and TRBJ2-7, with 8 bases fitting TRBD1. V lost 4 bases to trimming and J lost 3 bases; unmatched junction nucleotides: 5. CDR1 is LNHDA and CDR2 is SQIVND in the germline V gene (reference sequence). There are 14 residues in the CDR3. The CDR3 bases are TGTGCCAGTAGTAGGACAGGGTACGGCTACGAGCAGTACTTC. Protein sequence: CASSRTGYGYEQYF. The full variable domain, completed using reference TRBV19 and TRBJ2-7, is DGGITQSPKYLFRKEGQNVTLSCEQNLNHDAMYWYRQDPGQGLRLIYYSQIVNDFQKGDIAEGYSVSREKKESFPLTVTSAQKNPTAFYLCASSRTGYGYEQYFGPGTRLTVT.

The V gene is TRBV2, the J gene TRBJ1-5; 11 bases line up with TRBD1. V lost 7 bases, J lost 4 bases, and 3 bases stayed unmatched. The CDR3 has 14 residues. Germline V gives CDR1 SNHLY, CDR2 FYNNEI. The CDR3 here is CASKGQGENQPQHF. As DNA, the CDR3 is TGTGCCAGCAAGGGACAGGGGGAAAATCAGCCCCAGCATTTT.

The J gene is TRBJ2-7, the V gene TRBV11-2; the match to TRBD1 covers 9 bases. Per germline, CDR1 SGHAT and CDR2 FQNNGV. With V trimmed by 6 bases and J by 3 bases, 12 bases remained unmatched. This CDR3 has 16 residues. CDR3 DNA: TGTGCCAGCAGTAGGACAGGGGTAGGGCCAAGCTACGAGCAGTACTTC. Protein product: CASSRTGVGPSYEQYF.

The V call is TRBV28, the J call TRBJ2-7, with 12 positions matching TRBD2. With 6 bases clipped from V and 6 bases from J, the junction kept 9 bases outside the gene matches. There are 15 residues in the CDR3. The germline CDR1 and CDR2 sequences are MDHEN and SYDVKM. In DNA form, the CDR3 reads TGTGCCAGCAGACTCACTAGCGGGAGGCTCCGCGAGCAGTACTTC. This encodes CASRLTSGRLREQYF.

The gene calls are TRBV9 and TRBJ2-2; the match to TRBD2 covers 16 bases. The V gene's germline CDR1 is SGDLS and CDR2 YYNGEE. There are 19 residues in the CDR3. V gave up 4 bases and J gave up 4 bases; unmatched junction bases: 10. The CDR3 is CASSPTGLAGGSGTGELFF. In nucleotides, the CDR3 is TGTGCCAGCAGCCCAACGGGACTAGCGGGAGGGTCGGGCACCGGGGAGCTGTTTTTT.

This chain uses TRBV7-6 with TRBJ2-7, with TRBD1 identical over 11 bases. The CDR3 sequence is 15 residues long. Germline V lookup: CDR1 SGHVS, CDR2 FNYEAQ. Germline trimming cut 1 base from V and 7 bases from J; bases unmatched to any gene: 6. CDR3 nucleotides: TGTGCCAGCAGCTTAGGGACAGGGGGCACGGATGAGCAGTACTTC. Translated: CASSLGTGGTDEQYF.

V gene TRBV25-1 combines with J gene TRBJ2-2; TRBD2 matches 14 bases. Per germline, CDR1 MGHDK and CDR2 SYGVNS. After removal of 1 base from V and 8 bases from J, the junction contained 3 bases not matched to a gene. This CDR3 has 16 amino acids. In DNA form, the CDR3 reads TGTGCCAGCAGTGAATCTCGACTAGCGGGAGGGGGGGAGCTGTTTTTT. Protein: CASSESRLAGGGELFF.

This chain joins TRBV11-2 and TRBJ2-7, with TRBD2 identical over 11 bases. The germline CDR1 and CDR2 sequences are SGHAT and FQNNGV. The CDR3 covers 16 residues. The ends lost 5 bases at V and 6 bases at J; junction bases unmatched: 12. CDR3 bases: TGTGCCAGCAGCCGAAATAGCGGGAGGGCCTTCGGCGAGCAGTACTTC. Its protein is CASSRNSGRAFGEQYF.

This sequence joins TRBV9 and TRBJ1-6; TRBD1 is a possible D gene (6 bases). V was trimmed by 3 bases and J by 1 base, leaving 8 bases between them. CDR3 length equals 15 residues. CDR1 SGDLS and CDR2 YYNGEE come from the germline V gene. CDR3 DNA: TGTGCCAGCAGCGCCCAGGGGTCCTATAATTCACCCCTCCACTTT. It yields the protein CASSAQGSYNSPLHF.

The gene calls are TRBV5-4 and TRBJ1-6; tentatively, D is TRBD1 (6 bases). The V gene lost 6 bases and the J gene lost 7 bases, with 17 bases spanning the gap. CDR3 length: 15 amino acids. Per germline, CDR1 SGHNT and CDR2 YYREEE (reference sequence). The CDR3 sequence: CASTMGASINSPLHF. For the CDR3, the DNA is TGTGCCAGCACTATGGGGGCATCCATCAATTCACCCCTCCACTTT.

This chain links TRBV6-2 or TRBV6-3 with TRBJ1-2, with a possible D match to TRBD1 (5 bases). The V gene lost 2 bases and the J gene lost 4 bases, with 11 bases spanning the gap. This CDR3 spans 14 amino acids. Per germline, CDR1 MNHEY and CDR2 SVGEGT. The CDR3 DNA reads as TGTGCCAGCAGTTACCTCACGACAGTCTATGGCTACACCTTC. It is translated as CASSYLTTVYGYTF.

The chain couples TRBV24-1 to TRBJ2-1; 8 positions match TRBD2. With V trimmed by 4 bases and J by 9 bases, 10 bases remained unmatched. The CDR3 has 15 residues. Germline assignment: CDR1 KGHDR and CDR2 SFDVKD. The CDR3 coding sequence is TGTGCCACCAGTGACCCCGGACTGGCGGGAGGTGAGCAGTTCTTC. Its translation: CATSDPGLAGGEQFF.

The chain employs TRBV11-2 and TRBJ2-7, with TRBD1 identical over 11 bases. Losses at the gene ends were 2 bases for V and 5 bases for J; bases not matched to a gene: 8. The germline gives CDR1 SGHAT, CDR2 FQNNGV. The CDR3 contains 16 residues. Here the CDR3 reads CASSLPGTGGVHEQYF. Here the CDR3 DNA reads TGTGCCAGCAGCTTACCCGGGACAGGGGGAGTCCACGAGCAGTACTTC.

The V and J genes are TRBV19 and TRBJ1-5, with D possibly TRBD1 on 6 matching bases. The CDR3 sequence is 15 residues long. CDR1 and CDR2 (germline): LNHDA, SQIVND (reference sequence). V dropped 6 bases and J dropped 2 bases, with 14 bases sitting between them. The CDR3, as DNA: TGTGCCAGTAGAAACACAGGGAGAGGCAATCAGCCCCAGCATTTT. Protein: CASRNTGRGNQPQHF.

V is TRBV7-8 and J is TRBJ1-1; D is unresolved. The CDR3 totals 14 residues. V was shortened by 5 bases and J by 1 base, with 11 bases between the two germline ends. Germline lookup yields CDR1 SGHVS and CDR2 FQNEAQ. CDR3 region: CASSLQTKNTEAFF. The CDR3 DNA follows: TGTGCCAGCAGCCTCCAGACAAAGAACACTGAAGCTTTCTTT.

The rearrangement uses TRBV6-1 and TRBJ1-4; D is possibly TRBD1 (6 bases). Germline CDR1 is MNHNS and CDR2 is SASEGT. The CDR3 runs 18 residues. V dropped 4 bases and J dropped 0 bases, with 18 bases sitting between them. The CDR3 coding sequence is TGTGCCAGCAGTGCCCTACAGGGAACGACCCCAACTAATGAAAAACTGTTTTTT. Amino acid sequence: CASSALQGTTPTNEKLFF.

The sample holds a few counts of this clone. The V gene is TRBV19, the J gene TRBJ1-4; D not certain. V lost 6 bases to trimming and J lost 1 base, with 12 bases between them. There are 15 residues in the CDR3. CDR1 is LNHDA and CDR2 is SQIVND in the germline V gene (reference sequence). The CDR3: CASRTDMLTNEKLFF. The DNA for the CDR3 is TGTGCCAGTAGGACCGACATGCTAACTAATGAAAAACTGTTTTTT.

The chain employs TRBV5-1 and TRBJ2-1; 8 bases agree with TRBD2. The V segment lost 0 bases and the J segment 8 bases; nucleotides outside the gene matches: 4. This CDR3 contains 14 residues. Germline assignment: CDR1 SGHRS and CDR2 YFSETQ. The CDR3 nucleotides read TGCGCCAGCAGCTTGGCCAATAGCGGGGATGAGCAGTTCTTC. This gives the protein CASSLANSGDEQFF.

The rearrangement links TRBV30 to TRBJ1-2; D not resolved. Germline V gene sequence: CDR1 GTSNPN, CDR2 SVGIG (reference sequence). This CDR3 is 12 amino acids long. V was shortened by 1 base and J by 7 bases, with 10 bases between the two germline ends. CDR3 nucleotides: TGTGCCTGGAGTGGGCAGTATCTTGGCTACACCTTC. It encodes CAWSGQYLGYTF. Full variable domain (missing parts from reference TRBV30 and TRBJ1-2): SQTIHQWPATLVQPVGSPLSLECTVEGTSNPNLYWYRQAAGRGLQLLFYSVGIGQISSEVPQNLSASRPQDRQFILSSKKLLLSDSGFYLCAWSGQYLGYTFGSGTRLTVV.

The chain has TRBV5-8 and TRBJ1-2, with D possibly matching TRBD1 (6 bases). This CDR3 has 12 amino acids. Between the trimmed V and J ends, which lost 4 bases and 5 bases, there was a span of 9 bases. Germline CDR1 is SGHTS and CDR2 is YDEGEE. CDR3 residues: CASSRGGYGYTF. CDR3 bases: TGTGCCAGCAGCAGGGGGGGTTATGGCTACACCTTC.

The CDR3 is CAISPSGSSYEQYF. Here the CDR3 DNA reads TGTGCCATCTCCCCTAGCGGGAGCTCCTACGAGCAGTACTTC. The chain links TRBV10-3 to TRBJ2-7; the match to TRBD2 covers 10 bases. CDR3 length: 14 amino acids. The ends lost 8 bases at V and 0 bases at J; junction bases unmatched: 4. Germline assignment: CDR1 ENHRY and CDR2 SYGVKD.

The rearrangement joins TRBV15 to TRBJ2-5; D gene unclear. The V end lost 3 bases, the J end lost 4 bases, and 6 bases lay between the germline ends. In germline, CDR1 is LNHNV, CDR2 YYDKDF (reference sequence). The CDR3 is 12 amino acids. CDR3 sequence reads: CATSSPLETQYF. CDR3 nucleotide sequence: TGTGCCACCAGCAGCCCCTTAGAGACCCAGTACTTC.

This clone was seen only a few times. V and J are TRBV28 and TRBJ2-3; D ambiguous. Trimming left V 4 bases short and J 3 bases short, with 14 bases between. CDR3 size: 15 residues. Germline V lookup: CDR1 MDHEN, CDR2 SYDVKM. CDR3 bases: TGTGCCAGCAGTTCGCGTACCGGGTATACAGATACGCAGTATTTT. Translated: CASSSRTGYTDTQYF.